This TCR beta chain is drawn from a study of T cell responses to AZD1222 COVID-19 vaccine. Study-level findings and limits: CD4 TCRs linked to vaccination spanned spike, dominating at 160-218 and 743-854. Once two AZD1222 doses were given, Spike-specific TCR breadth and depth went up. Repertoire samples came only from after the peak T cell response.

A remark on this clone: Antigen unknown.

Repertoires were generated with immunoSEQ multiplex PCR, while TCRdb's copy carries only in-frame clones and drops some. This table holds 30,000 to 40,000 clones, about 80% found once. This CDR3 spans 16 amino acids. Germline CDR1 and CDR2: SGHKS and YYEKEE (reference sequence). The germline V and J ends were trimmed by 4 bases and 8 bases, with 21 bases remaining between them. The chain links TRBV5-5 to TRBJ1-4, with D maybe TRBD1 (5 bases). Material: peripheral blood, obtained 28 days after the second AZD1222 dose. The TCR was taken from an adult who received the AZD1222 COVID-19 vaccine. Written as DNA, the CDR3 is TGTGCCAGCAGCGTGGCAGGACTGCCGAGGGGCGAAAAACTGTTTTTT. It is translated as CASSVAGLPRGEKLFF.